This T cell receptor beta chain was identified in a study of PD-L1 blockade in urothelial cancer. Libraries were prepared by immunoSEQ multiplex PCR; TCRdb keeps only in-frame clonotypes and omits some of them. The table includes over 100,000 clones, approximately 90% detected once. Time point here: peripheral blood 6 weeks after treatment start. V lost 7 bases to trimming and J lost 2 bases, with 15 bases between them. The CDR3 consists of 15 residues. Germline CDR1 and CDR2: SNHLY and FYNNEI. V usage is TRBV2 and J usage is TRBJ2-1, with TRBD2 as a possible D gene (6 bases). This clonotype originated in a man in his fifties or sixties with urothelial cancer. Sequencing used PBMCs, obtained around atezolizumab (anti-PD-L1) treatment. The CDR3 loop reads CASTVSGGPYNEQFF. The CDR3 DNA is TGTGCCAGCACGGTCTCAGGAGGGCCCTACAATGAGCAGTTCTTC.